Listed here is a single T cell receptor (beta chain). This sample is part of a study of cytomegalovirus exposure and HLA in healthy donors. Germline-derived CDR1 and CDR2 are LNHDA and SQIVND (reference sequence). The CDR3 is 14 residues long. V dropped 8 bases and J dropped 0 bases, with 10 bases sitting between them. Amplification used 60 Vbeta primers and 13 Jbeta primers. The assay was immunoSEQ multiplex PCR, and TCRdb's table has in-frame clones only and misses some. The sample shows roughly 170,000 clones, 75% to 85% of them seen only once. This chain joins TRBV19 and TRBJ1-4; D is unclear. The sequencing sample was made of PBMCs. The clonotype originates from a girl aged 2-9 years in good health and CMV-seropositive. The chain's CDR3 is CASRHRSTNEKLFF. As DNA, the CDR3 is TGTGCCAGTCGACATCGGTCAACTAATGAAAAACTGTTTTTT.